The T cell receptor beta chain under discussion was sequenced for a study of PD-1 blockade in classical Hodgkin lymphoma. On the study more broadly: Intravenous infusions of nivolumab 3 mg/kg reached patients every 2 weeks.

No patient escaped relapse after autologous stem cell transplantation, and brentuximab vedotin exposure varied. Produced via immunoSEQ multiplex PCR; TCRdb's table is partial and in-frame only. The sample has 20,000 to 25,000 clones, roughly 75% seen once. This CDR3 comprises 15 residues. The ends lost 4 bases at V and 6 bases at J; junction bases unmatched: 9. Germline V gives CDR1 MGHRA, CDR2 YSYEKL. Study outcomes and limitations: Compared with baseline, CD4+ but not CD8+ TCR diversity had risen significantly by C4D1. The authors excluded patients who started nivolumab under 1 year after ASCT.

There are a few counts of this clone. Its antigen remains unknown. The clonotype was recovered from a human donor with classical Hodgkin lymphoma. The chain employs TRBV4-1 and TRBJ1-5; 7 bases fit TRBD1. Specimen: peripheral blood mononuclear cells (PBMCs), collected before the second cycle of nivolumab. CDR3 nucleotides: TGCGCCAGCAGCCGACTACAGGGGCCAAGTCAGCCCCAGCATTTT. Its translation is CASSRLQGPSQPQHF.